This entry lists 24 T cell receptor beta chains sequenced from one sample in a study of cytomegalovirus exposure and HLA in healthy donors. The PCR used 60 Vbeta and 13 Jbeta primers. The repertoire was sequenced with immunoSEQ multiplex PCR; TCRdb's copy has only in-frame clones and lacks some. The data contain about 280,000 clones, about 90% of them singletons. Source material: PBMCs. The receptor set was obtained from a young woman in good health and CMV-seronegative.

The CDR3 reads CASRPFGGTTGELFF. Written as DNA, the CDR3 is TGCGCCAGCAGACCCTTCGGGGGAACCACCGGGGAGCTGTTTTTT. The gene calls are TRBV5-1 and TRBJ2-2, with a weak D call TRBD2 (6 bases). The CDR3 sequence is 15 residues long. Germline CDR1 reads SGHRS; CDR2 reads YFSETQ. V lost 5 bases, J lost 4 bases, and 15 bases lay in between.

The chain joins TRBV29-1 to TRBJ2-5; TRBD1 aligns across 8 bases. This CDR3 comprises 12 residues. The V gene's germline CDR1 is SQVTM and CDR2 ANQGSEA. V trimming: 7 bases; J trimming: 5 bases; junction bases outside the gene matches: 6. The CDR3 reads CSARQGWETQYF. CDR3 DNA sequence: TGCAGCGCCAGACAGGGGTGGGAGACCCAGTACTTC.

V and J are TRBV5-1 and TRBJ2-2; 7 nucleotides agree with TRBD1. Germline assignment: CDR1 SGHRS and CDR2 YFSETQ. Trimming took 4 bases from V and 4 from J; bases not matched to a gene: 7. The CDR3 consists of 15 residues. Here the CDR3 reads CASSQRQGSTGELFF. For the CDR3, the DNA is TGCGCCAGCAGCCAAAGACAGGGTTCCACCGGGGAGCTGTTTTTT.

CDR3 in DNA: TGTGCCAGCAGTTTACAGGGATACCAAGAGACCCAGTACTTC. Amino acids: CASSLQGYQETQYF. This sequence joins TRBV5-8 and TRBJ2-5; weak D call: TRBD1 (6 bases). Trimming removed 5 bases from V and 0 bases from J, with 11 bases in between. There are 14 residues in the CDR3. Germline CDR1 and CDR2: SGHTS and YDEGEE.

CDR3 nucleotides: TGTGCCAGCAGTACCAAGAGTGGGACAGAGGGAACGGGAACTGAAGCTTTCTTT. Its translation is CASSTKSGTEGTGTEAFF. The chain links TRBV27 to TRBJ1-1; 7 bases match TRBD1. The V gene end was trimmed by 5 bases and the J gene end by 5 bases; junction bases not matched to a gene: 20. This CDR3 region has 18 residues. Germline assignment: CDR1 MNHEY and CDR2 SMNVEV (reference sequence).

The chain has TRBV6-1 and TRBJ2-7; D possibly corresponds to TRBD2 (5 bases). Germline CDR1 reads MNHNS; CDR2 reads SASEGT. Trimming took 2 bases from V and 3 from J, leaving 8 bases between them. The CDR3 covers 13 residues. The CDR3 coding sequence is TGTGCCAGCAGTGAAACGGGATACTACGAGCAGTACTTC. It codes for CASSETGYYEQYF.

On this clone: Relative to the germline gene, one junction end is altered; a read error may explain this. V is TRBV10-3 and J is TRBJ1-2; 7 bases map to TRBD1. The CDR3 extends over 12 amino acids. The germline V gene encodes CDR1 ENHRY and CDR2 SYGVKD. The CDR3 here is CAISESKVGTAF. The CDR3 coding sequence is TGTGCCATCAGTGAGTCGAAAGTAGGGACAGCCTTC.

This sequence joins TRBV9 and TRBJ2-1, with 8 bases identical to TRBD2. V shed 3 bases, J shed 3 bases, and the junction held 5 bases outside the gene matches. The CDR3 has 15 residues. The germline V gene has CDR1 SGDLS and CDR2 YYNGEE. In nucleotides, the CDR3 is TGTGCCAGCAGCGGCGGGGGGCCCGACTACAATGAGCAGTTCTTC. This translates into CASSGGGPDYNEQFF.

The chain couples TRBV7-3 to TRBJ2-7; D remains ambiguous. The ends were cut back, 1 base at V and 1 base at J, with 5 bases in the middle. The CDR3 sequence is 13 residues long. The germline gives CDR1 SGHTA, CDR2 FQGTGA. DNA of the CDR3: TGTGCCAGCAGCTTAATTCCTTCCTACGAGCAGTACTTC. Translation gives CASSLIPSYEQYF.

This CDR3 reads CASSLAGANTEAFF. The CDR3 region has the DNA TGTGCCAGCAGCCTTGCGGGGGCGAACACTGAAGCTTTCTTT. V gene TRBV13 combines with J gene TRBJ1-1, with D perhaps TRBD1 (6 bases). The V end was cut by 5 bases, the J end by 1 base, with 11 bases between. The V gene's germline CDR1 is PRHDT and CDR2 FYEKMQ (reference sequence). CDR3 length: 14 residues.

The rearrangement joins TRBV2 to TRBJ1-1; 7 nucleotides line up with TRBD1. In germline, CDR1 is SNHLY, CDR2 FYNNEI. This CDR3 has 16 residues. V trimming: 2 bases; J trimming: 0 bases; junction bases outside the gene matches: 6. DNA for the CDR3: TGTGCCAGCAGTGAAAAAGGGACAGACATGAACACTGAAGCTTTCTTT. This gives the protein CASSEKGTDMNTEAFF.

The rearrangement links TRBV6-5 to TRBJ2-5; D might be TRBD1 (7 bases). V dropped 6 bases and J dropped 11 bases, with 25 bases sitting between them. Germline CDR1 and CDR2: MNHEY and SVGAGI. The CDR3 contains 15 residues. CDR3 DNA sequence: TGTGCCAGCAGGCCTCGGACAGGAGGGGATGGAGAGCAGTACTTC. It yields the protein CASRPRTGGDGEQYF.

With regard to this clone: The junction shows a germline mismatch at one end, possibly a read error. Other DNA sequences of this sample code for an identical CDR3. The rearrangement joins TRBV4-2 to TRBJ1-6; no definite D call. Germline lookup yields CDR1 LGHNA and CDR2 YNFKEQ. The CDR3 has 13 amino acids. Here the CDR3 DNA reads TGTGCCAGCAGCCAAGTAACAAATTCCCCCCTCCACTTT. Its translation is CASSQVTNSPLHF.

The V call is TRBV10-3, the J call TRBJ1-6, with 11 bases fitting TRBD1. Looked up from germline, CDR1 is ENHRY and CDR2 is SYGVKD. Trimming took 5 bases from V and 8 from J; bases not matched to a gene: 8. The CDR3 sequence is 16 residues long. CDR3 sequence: CAISLSRDRGDSPLHF. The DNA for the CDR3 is TGTGCCATCAGTCTTTCCCGGGACAGGGGGGATTCACCCCTCCACTTT.

In DNA, the CDR3 is TGTGCCAGCAGCGTAGATGAGGGCGAGCAGTACTTC. Translation gives CASSVDEGEQYF. The chain links TRBV9 to TRBJ2-7, with D perhaps matching TRBD2 (5 bases). Germline CDR1 is SGDLS and CDR2 is YYNGEE. V lost 0 bases and J lost 6, with 7 bases in between. This CDR3 has 12 amino acids.

CDR3 amino acids: CASSTGQGRDTQYF. Here the CDR3 DNA reads TGTGCCAGCAGCACCGGACAGGGAAGAGATACGCAGTATTTT. J is TRBJ2-3 and V is TRBV2; 8 bases are a match to TRBD1. Germline values: CDR1 SNHLY, CDR2 FYNNEI. The CDR3 consists of 14 residues. V shed 6 bases, J shed 5 bases, and the junction held 7 bases outside the gene matches.

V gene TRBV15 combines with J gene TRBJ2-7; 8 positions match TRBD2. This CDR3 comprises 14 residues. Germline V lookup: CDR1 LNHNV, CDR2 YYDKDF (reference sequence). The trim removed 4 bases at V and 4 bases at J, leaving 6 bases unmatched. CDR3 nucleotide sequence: TGTGCCACCAGCAAACTAGCGGATGGGTACGAGCAGTACTTC. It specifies CATSKLADGYEQYF.

The CDR3 nucleotides are TGTGCCAGCGGGACAGCGTCCTACGAGCAGTACTTC. It yields the protein CASGTASYEQYF. V gene TRBV2 combines with J gene TRBJ2-7; 7 bases fit TRBD1. Germline CDR1 SNHLY, CDR2 FYNNEI. This CDR3 is 12 amino acids long. V shed 8 bases, J shed 1 base, and the junction held 2 bases outside the gene matches.

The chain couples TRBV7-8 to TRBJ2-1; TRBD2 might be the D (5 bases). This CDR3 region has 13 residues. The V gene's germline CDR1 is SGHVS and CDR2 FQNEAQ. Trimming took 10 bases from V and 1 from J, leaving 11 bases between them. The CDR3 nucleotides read TGTGCCATCCTCCGAGGGTCCTACAATGAGCAGTTCTTC. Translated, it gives CAILRGSYNEQFF. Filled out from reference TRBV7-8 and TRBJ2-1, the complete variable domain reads GAGVSQSPRYKVAKRGQDVALRCDPISGHVSLFWYQQALGQGPEFLTYFQNEAQLDKSGLPSDRFFAERPEGSVSTLKIQRTQQEDSAVYLCAILRGSYNEQFFGPGTRLTVL.

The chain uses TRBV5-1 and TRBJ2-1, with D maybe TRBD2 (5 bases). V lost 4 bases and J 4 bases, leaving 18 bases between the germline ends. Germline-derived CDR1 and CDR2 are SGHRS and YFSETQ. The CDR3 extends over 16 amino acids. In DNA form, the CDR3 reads TGCGCCAGCAGCCGTGATCCGGGGTCGCCGTACAATGAGCAGTTCTTC. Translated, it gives CASSRDPGSPYNEQFF.

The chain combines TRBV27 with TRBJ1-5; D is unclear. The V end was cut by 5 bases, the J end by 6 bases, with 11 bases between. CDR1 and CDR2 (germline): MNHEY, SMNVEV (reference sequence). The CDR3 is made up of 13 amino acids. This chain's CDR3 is CASSRTEIQPQHF. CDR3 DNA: TGTGCCAGCAGTCGCACAGAGATTCAGCCCCAGCATTTT.

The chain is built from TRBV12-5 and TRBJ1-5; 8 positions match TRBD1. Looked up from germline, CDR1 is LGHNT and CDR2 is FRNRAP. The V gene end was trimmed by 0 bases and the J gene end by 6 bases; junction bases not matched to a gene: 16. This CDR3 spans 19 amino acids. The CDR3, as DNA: TGTGCTAGTGGTTTGGTTCCCAAATCATCAGGACAGGGTGCTCAGCCCCAGCATTTT. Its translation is CASGLVPKSSGQGAQPQHF.

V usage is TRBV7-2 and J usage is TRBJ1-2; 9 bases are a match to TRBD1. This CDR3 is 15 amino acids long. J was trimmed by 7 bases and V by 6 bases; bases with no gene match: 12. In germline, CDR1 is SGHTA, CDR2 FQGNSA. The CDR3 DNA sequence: TGTGCCAGCAGGACCGAGACAGGGGGATTCGGTGGCTACACCTTC. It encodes CASRTETGGFGGYTF. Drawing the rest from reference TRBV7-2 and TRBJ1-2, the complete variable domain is GAGVSQSPSNKVTEKGKDVELRCDPISGHTALYWYRQSLGQGLEFLIYFQGNSAPDKSGLPSDRFSAERTGGSVSTLTIQRTQQEDSAVYLCASRTETGGFGGYTFGSGTRLTVV.

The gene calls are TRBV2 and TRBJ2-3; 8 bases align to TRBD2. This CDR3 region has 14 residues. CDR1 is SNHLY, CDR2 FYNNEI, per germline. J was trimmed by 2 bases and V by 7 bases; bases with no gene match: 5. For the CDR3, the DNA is TGTGCCAGCAATCGCGGGGGGACCACAGATACGCAGTATTTT. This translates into CASNRGGTTDTQYF.